These 7 T cell receptor beta chains came from one sample sequenced in a study of T cells in Graves' hyperthyroidism and ophthalmopathy. Authors of the study amplified TCR beta CDR3 regions from RNA transcripts. In the first-round RT-PCR of the TCR CDR3, the HTBI primer set was used. TCRdb independently ran MiXCR on the multiplex PCR reads; one entry per CDR3 protein. Among about 300,000 distinct CDR3 sequences listed, 10% to 15% were seen once. Sequencing was carried out using blood. These receptors were collected from a woman between 25 and 40 years old with Graves' hyperthyroidism that later progressed to Graves' ophthalmopathy.

This clonotype was recorded many times. J is TRBJ2-1 and V is TRBV20-1; 9 bases are a match to TRBD2. The CDR3 totals 14 residues. Unmatched junction bases numbered 6, after V lost 3 bases and J lost 6 bases. Germline CDR1 and CDR2: DFQATT and SNEGSKA (reference sequence). For the CDR3, the DNA is TGCAGTGCTAGCGGGGGGACTAGCCGCAATGAGCAGTTCTTC. It codes for CSASGGTSRNEQFF.

This clonotype was picked up many times. This sequence joins TRBV27 and TRBJ1-6; weak D call: TRBD1 (5 bases). The CDR3 covers 15 residues. Germline lookup yields CDR1 MNHEY and CDR2 SMNVEV (reference sequence). V was pared by 7 bases and J by 6 bases, with 16 bases between. In DNA, the CDR3 is TGTGCCAGCACCCCGGGAGGGACGGCTAATTCACCCCTCCACTTT. It translates to CASTPGGTANSPLHF.

This clonotype was found once. A much larger clone lies one base from this, so it may be a read error. The chain employs TRBV12-3 or TRBV12-4 and TRBJ1-1; no clear D gene. The CDR3 extends over 11 amino acids. Written as DNA, the CDR3 is TGTGCCAGCAGTCTTGGGGAATCCGCTCTCTTT. Translating gives CASSLGESALF.

This clonotype has ten or more counts. The V and J genes are TRBV20-1 and TRBJ2-2; the match to TRBD2 covers 9 bases. Germline CDR1 is DFQATT and CDR2 is SNEGSKA (reference sequence). The CDR3 extends over 16 amino acids. The junction had 7 bases not matched to a gene; V was cut back by 0 bases and J by 5 bases. CDR3 amino acids: CSARDMTSGATGELFF. The CDR3 DNA sequence: TGCAGTGCTAGAGACATGACTAGCGGAGCAACCGGGGAGCTGTTTTTT.

This clonotype showed up many times. J is TRBJ1-5 and V is TRBV11-2; 10 bases line up with TRBD1. The CDR3 is 14 amino acids. V shed 3 bases, J shed 7 bases, and the junction held 3 bases outside the gene matches. Germline loops: CDR1 SGHAT, CDR2 FQNNGV. Written as DNA, the CDR3 is TGTGCCAGCAGCTTCGGACAGGGGGTACAGCCCCAGCATTTT. Translating gives CASSFGQGVQPQHF.

This clonotype was recorded many times. The DNA for the CDR3 is TGCAGCGTCCCTTGGATCTATGGCTACACCTTC. Its translation is CSVPWIYGYTF. The chain employs TRBV29-1 and TRBJ1-2, with D unclear. The CDR3 runs to 11 residues. Germline V gives CDR1 SQVTM, CDR2 ANQGSEA. V was cut by 6 bases and J by 4 bases, with 9 bases left in between.

This clonotype was seen at least ten times. The chain combines TRBV20-1 with TRBJ2-1; D is unclear. Looked up from germline, CDR1 is DFQATT and CDR2 is SNEGSKA (reference sequence). The CDR3 totals 13 residues. V was trimmed by 6 bases and J by 4 bases, leaving 13 bases between them. The CDR3 loop is CSATSDLYNEQFF. The DNA of the CDR3 is TGCAGTGCAACCTCAGACTTGTACAATGAGCAGTTCTTC.